This T cell receptor beta chain was retrieved from a study of shared clonotypes between healthy human individuals. Naive CD8 cells were CD45RO-negative, positively selected for CCR7, excluding terminally differentiated effector memory CD45RA+ cells. General study findings and limits: Sampling included only blood; tissue repertoires likely differ. Larger estimated richness was generally recorded for naive subsets relative to memory subsets.

Every subset's genomic DNA went evenly onto several immunoSEQ plates. Measured with immunoSEQ multiplex PCR; TCRdb has only the in-frame clones, and not every one. The table has more than 2 million clones, roughly 93% seen once. Trimming cost V 7 bases and J 3 bases; bases outside gene matches: 9. There are 14 residues in the CDR3. The germline gives CDR1 MNHNS, CDR2 SASEGT. This clone was counted once. What it recognizes is unknown. Sample: naive CD8+ T cells from PBMCs. This sequence was found in a man younger than 30 in good health. Some clones in this sample may be carry-over from other donors' samples. V is TRBV6-1 and J is TRBJ2-7; 7 bases align to TRBD2. The CDR3 region is CASKEAGRLYEQYF. The CDR3 DNA follows: TGTGCCAGCAAGGAAGCGGGAAGACTCTACGAGCAGTACTTC.